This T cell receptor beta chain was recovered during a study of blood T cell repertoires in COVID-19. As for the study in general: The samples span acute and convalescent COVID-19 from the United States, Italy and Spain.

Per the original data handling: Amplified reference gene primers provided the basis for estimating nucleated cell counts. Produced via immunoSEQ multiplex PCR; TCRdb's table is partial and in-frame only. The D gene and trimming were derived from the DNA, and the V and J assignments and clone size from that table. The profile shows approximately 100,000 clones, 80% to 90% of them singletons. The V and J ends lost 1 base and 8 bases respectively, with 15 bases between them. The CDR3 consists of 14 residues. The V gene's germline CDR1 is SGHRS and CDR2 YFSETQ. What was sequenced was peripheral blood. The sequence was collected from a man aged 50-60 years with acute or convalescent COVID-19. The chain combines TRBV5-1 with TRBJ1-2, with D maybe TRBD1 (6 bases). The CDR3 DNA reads TGCGCCAGCAGCTTGCTCGCACAGGGTGGAGGCTACACCTTC. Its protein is CASSLLAQGGGYTF.